This T cell receptor beta chain comes out of a study of cytotoxic CD8 clonotypes in ibrutinib-treated CLL. Assay: immunoSEQ multiplex PCR; the TCRdb copy retains only in-frame clones and omits some. Of 200,000 or so clones listed, around 75% were seen once; the top ten hold about 6.4%. The CDR3 is 14 residues long. With 4 bases removed from V and 3 bases from J, the gap between germline ends came to 13 bases. Germline CDR1 reads SGDLS; CDR2 reads YYNGEE. This receptor was obtained from a human donor with chronic lymphocytic leukemia. Here the sequenced sample was PBMCs, taken after 12 months of ibrutinib treatment. V and J are TRBV9 and TRBJ1-2; D uncertain. CDR3 in amino acids: CASSRHRAYYGYTF. The CDR3 DNA reads TGTGCCAGCAGCCGACACAGAGCATACTATGGCTACACCTTC.